Presented here are 15 T cell receptor beta chains from one specimen sequenced in a study of technical replicates of blood from a handful of donors. The repertoire was sequenced with immunoSEQ multiplex PCR; TCRdb's copy has only in-frame clones and lacks some. The sample records roughly 83,000 clones, 85% to 95% being singletons. Material: T cells isolated from PBMCs. These receptors all come from a human donor in good health.

The chain carries TRBV5-6 and TRBJ1-1; 12 positions match TRBD1. V lost 3 bases to trimming and J lost 5 bases; unmatched junction nucleotides: 11. This CDR3 region has 17 residues. Germline loops: CDR1 SGHDT, CDR2 YYEEEE. Here the CDR3 DNA reads TGTGCCAGCAGCTGGATTCCGGGACAGGGGGCTTGGACTGAAGCTTTCTTT. The encoded protein is CASSWIPGQGAWTEAFF.

The rearrangement joins TRBV20-1 to TRBJ1-2; a possible D gene is TRBD1 (5 bases). This CDR3 comprises 10 residues. CDR1 DFQATT and CDR2 SNEGSKA come from the germline V gene (reference sequence). The V gene lost 1 base and the J gene lost 8 bases, with 5 bases spanning the gap. The CDR3 bases are TGCAGTGCTAGAGCAGGGGGCTACACCTTC. Amino acid sequence: CSARAGGYTF.

V gene TRBV11-3 combines with J gene TRBJ2-5; a possible D gene is TRBD2 (7 bases). Trimming cost V 4 bases and J 5 bases, with 20 bases left between them. Germline-derived CDR1 and CDR2 are SGHNT and YENEEA. CDR3 length: 16 amino acids. CDR3 nucleotides: TGTGCCAGCAGCTCCTGGGGGGGGCGGACCGCTGAGACCCAGTACTTC. Translation gives CASSSWGGRTAETQYF.

V gene TRBV28 combines with J gene TRBJ1-1; D not resolved. Germline CDR1 reads MDHEN; CDR2 reads SYDVKM. Trimming pared 6 bases from V and 6 bases from J, leaving 23 bases between. The CDR3 length is 16 residues. The CDR3 is CASSSGGQASDAEAFF. CDR3 nucleotide sequence: TGTGCCAGCAGCTCAGGCGGGCAGGCGTCGGACGCTGAAGCTTTCTTT.

The rearrangement links TRBV2 to TRBJ1-2, with 9 bases that match TRBD1. The germline gives CDR1 SNHLY, CDR2 FYNNEI. V lost 5 bases and J lost 3; bases outside the gene matches: 7. The CDR3 is 15 residues long. CDR3 protein: CASSRGQGGDYGYTF. DNA for the CDR3: TGTGCCAGCAGTCGGGGACAGGGTGGGGACTATGGCTACACCTTC.

This chain joins TRBV15 and TRBJ1-1; D gene uncertain. The V end was cut by 3 bases, the J end by 4 bases, with 15 bases between. Germline-derived CDR1 and CDR2 are LNHNV and YYDKDF (reference sequence). The CDR3 is 15 amino acids. The CDR3 bases are TGTGCCACCAGCAGTAATCGGGGAGTGGCCACTGAAGCTTTCTTT. It is translated as CATSSNRGVATEAFF.

The chain links TRBV4-1 to TRBJ1-5, with D tentatively TRBD1 (5 bases). The CDR3 spans 15 residues. CDR1 is MGHRA and CDR2 is YSYEKL in the germline V gene. Between the trimmed V and J ends, which lost 1 base and 4 bases, there was a span of 11 bases. The CDR3 DNA reads TGCGCCAGCAGCCAAGTGGGGGGTTCTAATCAGCCCCAGCATTTT. As protein: CASSQVGGSNQPQHF.

The V gene is TRBV29-1, the J gene TRBJ2-1; 7 bases fit TRBD2. The CDR3 covers 12 residues. The V gene's germline CDR1 is SQVTM and CDR2 ANQGSEA. V lost 7 bases and J lost 5; bases outside the gene matches: 5. This CDR3 is CSAGAGDNEQFF. The CDR3 DNA follows: TGCAGCGCTGGGGCGGGAGACAATGAGCAGTTCTTC.

CDR3 sequence reads: CASGLVLTGGNTGELFF. The CDR3 DNA reads as TGTGCTAGTGGTTTGGTACTTACGGGAGGGAACACCGGGGAGCTGTTTTTT. The genes are TRBV12-5 and TRBJ2-2; the match to TRBD2 covers 7 bases. The CDR3 is 17 residues long. The germline CDR1 and CDR2 sequences are LGHNT and FRNRAP. Trimming removed 0 bases from V and 1 base from J; junction bases left unmatched: 5. The full variable domain, rest sourced from reference TRBV12-5 and TRBJ2-2, is DARVTQTPRHKVTEMGQEVTMRCQPILGHNTVFWYRQTMMQGLELLAYFRNRAPLDDSGMPKDRFSAEMPDATLATLKIQPSEPRDSAVYFCASGLVLTGGNTGELFFGEGSRLTVL.

The rearrangement uses TRBV5-1 and TRBJ2-7, with D tentatively TRBD2 (6 bases). This CDR3 contains 14 residues. V was pared by 4 bases and J by 1 base, with 12 bases between. The germline CDR1 and CDR2 sequences are SGHRS and YFSETQ. This CDR3 reads CASSPTSGSYEQYF. The CDR3 DNA sequence: TGCGCCAGCAGCCCGACTAGTGGATCCTACGAGCAGTACTTC.

The rearrangement uses TRBV6-1 and TRBJ2-7; D unclear. Deletions cut 5 bases from V and 3 bases from J, with 14 bases between. The germline CDR1 and CDR2 sequences are MNHNS and SASEGT. The CDR3 spans 14 residues. Here the CDR3 reads CASSPKTGYYEQYF. CDR3 bases: TGTGCCAGCAGTCCAAAGACTGGCTACTACGAGCAGTACTTC.

This clone occurred a few times. This chain links TRBV6-1 with TRBJ1-1; 10 bases are shared with TRBD1. Germline CDR1 reads MNHNS; CDR2 reads SASEGT. With V trimmed by 8 bases and J by 5 bases, 11 bases remained unmatched. This CDR3 has 15 residues. The CDR3 region is CASGSRDRGWTEAFF. CDR3 coding DNA: TGTGCCAGCGGGAGTCGGGACAGGGGATGGACTGAAGCTTTCTTT.

The chain employs TRBV2 and TRBJ1-1, with a weak D call TRBD1 (6 bases). CDR3 size: 15 residues. Germline-derived CDR1 and CDR2 are SNHLY and FYNNEI. The V end lost 3 bases, the J end lost 0 bases, and 11 bases lay between the germline ends. The CDR3 sequence is CASSERTALNTEAFF. CDR3 sequence (DNA): TGTGCCAGCAGTGAGAGGACAGCATTGAACACTGAAGCTTTCTTT. The complete variable domain, with remaining parts taken from reference TRBV2 and TRBJ1-1, reads EPEVTQTPSHQVTQMGQEVILRCVPISNHLYFYWYRQILGQKVEFLVSFYNNEISEKSEIFDDQFSVERPDGSNFTLKIRSTKLEDSAMYFCASSERTALNTEAFFGQGTRLTVV.

The V and J genes are TRBV10-1 and TRBJ1-1; 7 nucleotides align to TRBD1. V trimming: 8 bases; J trimming: 6 bases; junction bases outside the gene matches: 9. This CDR3 comprises 13 residues. Germline V gene sequence: CDR1 WNHNN, CDR2 SYGVQD (reference sequence). The CDR3 loop is CASSRGQSPEAFF. The DNA of the CDR3 is TGCGCCAGCTCCAGGGGACAGTCCCCTGAAGCTTTCTTT.

This sequence joins TRBV7-2 and TRBJ2-7, with TRBD2 matching over 15 bases. The ends lost 5 bases at V and 7 bases at J; junction bases unmatched: 6. The CDR3 runs 15 residues. Germline-derived CDR1 and CDR2 are SGHTA and FQGNSA. The CDR3 DNA is TGTGCCAGCAGCGCCCAGGGGACTAGCGGGGGGGAGCAGTACTTC. This gives the protein CASSAQGTSGGEQYF.